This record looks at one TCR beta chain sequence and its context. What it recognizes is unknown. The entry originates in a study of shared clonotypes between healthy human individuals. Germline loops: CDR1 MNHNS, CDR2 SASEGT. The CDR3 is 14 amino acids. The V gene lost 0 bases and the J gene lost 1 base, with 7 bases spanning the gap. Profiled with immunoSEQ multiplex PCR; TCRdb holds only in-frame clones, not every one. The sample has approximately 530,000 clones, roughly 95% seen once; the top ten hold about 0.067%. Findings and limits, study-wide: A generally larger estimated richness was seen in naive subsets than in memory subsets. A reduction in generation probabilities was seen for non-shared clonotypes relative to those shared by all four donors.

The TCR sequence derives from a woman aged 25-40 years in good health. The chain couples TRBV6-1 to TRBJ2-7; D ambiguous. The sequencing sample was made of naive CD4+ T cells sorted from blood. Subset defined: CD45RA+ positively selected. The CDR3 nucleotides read TGTGCCAGCAGTGAAGCGGTTAAATCCTACGAGCAGTACTTC. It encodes CASSEAVKSYEQYF.